A single sample is the source of the 23 T cell receptor beta chains below, sequenced in a study of blood T cell repertoires in COVID-19. Measured with immunoSEQ multiplex PCR; TCRdb has only the in-frame clones, and not every one. The sample yields about 130,000 clones, roughly 80% seen once. Sequencing input: peripheral blood. The receptors here all came from a woman aged 80 or over with acute or convalescent COVID-19.

The genes are TRBV7-9 and TRBJ1-2, with 7 bases lining up with TRBD1. From germline, CDR1 is SEHNR and CDR2 FQNEAQ (reference sequence). V dropped 4 bases and J dropped 7; count of bases not matched to a gene: 15. This CDR3 is built from 16 residues. The CDR3 coding sequence is TGTGCCAGCAGCTCTACCGACAGGGTTAAAGTGGGTGGCTACACCTTC. Translating gives CASSSTDRVKVGGYTF.

This clone was found a few times. The J gene is TRBJ1-5, the V gene TRBV2, with 10 bases matching TRBD1. The germline V gene encodes CDR1 SNHLY and CDR2 FYNNEI. V was pared by 10 bases and J by 6 bases, with 9 bases of the junction left unmatched. CDR3 length: 14 amino acids. CDR3 sequence: CATPGQGLRQPQHF. The CDR3 region has the DNA TGTGCCACCCCGGGACAGGGGCTCCGTCAGCCCCAGCATTTT.

CDR3 residues: CASSFAGAETQYF. The CDR3 nucleotides read TGTGCCAGCAGTTTTGCAGGGGCCGAGACCCAGTACTTC. The chain combines TRBV6-2 or TRBV6-3 with TRBJ2-5, with D possibly being TRBD1 (6 bases). The length of the CDR3 is 13 residues. Germline assignment: CDR1 MNHEY and CDR2 SVGEGT. Trimming left V 4 bases short and J 5 bases short, with 11 bases between.

The chain joins TRBV5-1 to TRBJ1-1; tentative D call: TRBD1 (5 bases). Germline lookup yields CDR1 SGHRS and CDR2 YFSETQ. Trimming shortened V by 0 bases and J by 3 bases, and 12 bases separated the two germline ends. CDR3 size: 15 residues. DNA for the CDR3: TGCGCCAGCAGCTTGGCAGGGAATGGGTACACTGAAGCTTTCTTT. Translated, it gives CASSLAGNGYTEAFF.

The chain uses TRBV11-2 and TRBJ2-2, with 7 bases lining up with TRBD1. The CDR3 is made up of 14 amino acids. V shed 5 bases and J 4 bases; nucleotides not matched to a gene: 4. The germline V gene has CDR1 SGHAT and CDR2 FQNNGV. In DNA, the CDR3 is TGTGCCAGCAGCCGGGGACAGACCACCGGGGAGCTGTTTTTT. Amino acid sequence: CASSRGQTTGELFF. Full variable domain (outside the CDR3, taken from reference TRBV11-2 and TRBJ2-2): EAGVAQSPRYKIIEKRQSVAFWCNPISGHATLYWYQQILGQGPKLLIQFQNNGVVDDSQLPKDRFSAERLKGVDSTLKIQPAKLEDSAVYLCASSRGQTTGELFFGEGSRLTVL.

The rearrangement uses TRBV2 and TRBJ1-1; TRBD1 agrees at 9 bases. Germline CDR1 SNHLY, CDR2 FYNNEI. V dropped 5 bases and J dropped 4; count of bases not matched to a gene: 14. This CDR3 comprises 17 residues. The CDR3 DNA reads as TGTGCCAGCAGTTCTTACAGGGGGCGCAGTGTGGTCACTGAAGCTTTCTTT. Its translation is CASSSYRGRSVVTEAFF.

The CDR3 spells CASSADRGGYEQYF. In DNA, the CDR3 is TGTGCCAGCAGCGCAGACAGGGGTGGCTACGAGCAGTACTTC. The genes are TRBV3-1 (or the pseudogene TRBV3-2) and TRBJ2-7; TRBD1 agrees at 8 bases. The germline V gene has CDR1 LGHDT and CDR2 YNNKEL (reference sequence). The CDR3 loop spans 14 amino acids. The junction had 6 bases not matched to a gene; V was cut back by 5 bases and J by 3 bases.

This clone was recorded a few times. The rearrangement uses TRBV4-3 and TRBJ1-2; 7 bases line up with TRBD1. V lost 3 bases to trimming and J lost 7 bases; unmatched junction nucleotides: 17. The CDR3 loop spans 17 amino acids. In germline, CDR1 is LGHNA, CDR2 YSLEER. The CDR3 nucleotides are TGCGCCAGCAGCCAGGCCGGGACAGCCTTACTGGTGGGTGGCTACACCTTC. Translating gives CASSQAGTALLVGGYTF.

Only a few counts were recorded for this clone. The gene calls are TRBV5-6 and TRBJ1-1; the D gene is possibly TRBD1 (6 bases). The CDR3 consists of 13 residues. The V and J ends lost 0 bases and 8 bases respectively, with 11 bases between them. Germline CDR1 reads SGHDT; CDR2 reads YYEEEE. Here the CDR3 reads CASSLGSGAEAFF. The CDR3 DNA reads as TGTGCCAGCAGCTTGGGTTCAGGGGCAGAAGCTTTCTTT.

This clone was seen a single time. The chain is built from TRBV21-1 and TRBJ2-3; TRBD1, the D gene given by the table, was not confirmed from the DNA. TRBV21-1 is given as a pseudogene. CDR3 length equals 18 residues. The CDR3 sequence is CASSKGVRDREFTDTQYF. CDR3 in DNA: TGTGCCAGCAGCAAAGGGGTAAGGGACAGGGAGTTCACAGATACGCAGTATTTT.

The rearrangement uses TRBV7-9 and TRBJ1-4; 7 bases line up with TRBD1. J gave up 5 bases and V 2 bases, and 8 bases lay outside the gene matches. The germline V gene encodes CDR1 SEHNR and CDR2 FQNEAQ (reference sequence). The CDR3 is made up of 16 amino acids. The CDR3 sequence: CASSLTGAIQNEKLFF. The DNA of the CDR3 is TGTGCCAGCAGCTTAACAGGGGCGATCCAGAATGAAAAACTGTTTTTT.

CDR3 sequence reads: CATSGQNLNYGYTF. The DNA for the CDR3 is TGTGCCACCTCTGGACAGAATCTTAACTATGGCTACACCTTC. The rearrangement uses TRBV6-5 and TRBJ1-2, with D maybe TRBD1 (6 bases). V was shortened by 10 bases and J by 1 base, with 16 bases between the two germline ends. Per germline, CDR1 MNHEY and CDR2 SVGAGI. The CDR3 contains 14 residues.

Concerning this clone itself: One junction end does not reproduce the germline sequence, and a read error may be involved. V gene TRBV6-5 combines with J gene TRBJ1-5; D is perhaps TRBD1 (6 bases). Germline V gene sequence: CDR1 MNHEY, CDR2 SVGAGI. CDR3 length equals 15 residues. DNA of the CDR3: TGTGCCAGCAGTCGGAACAGGGCTAGGGATCAGTCCCAGCATTTT. Amino acid sequence: CASSRNRARDQSQHF.

This clone was detected a few times. The genes are TRBV9 and TRBJ2-2; D uncertain. The V gene lost 4 bases and the J gene lost 8 bases, with 9 bases spanning the gap. CDR1 is SGDLS, CDR2 YYNGEE, per germline. The CDR3 spans 12 residues. In DNA form, the CDR3 reads TGTGCCAGCAGCTCCCTTAGTGGGGAGCTGTTTTTT. Amino acids: CASSSLSGELFF.

V and J are TRBV5-6 and TRBJ1-1; D call uncertain. Germline V lookup: CDR1 SGHDT, CDR2 YYEEEE. The CDR3 sequence is 14 residues long. Trimming removed 0 bases at V and 1 base at J, with 7 bases between. The CDR3 bases are TGTGCCAGCAGCTTGGTGCCGGGGAACACTGAAGCTTTCTTT. Its translation: CASSLVPGNTEAFF.

The chain recombines TRBV11-2 with TRBJ1-2, with D perhaps TRBD1 (5 bases). CDR3 length: 14 amino acids. The germline V gene encodes CDR1 SGHAT and CDR2 FQNNGV. Trimming removed 5 bases from V and 2 bases from J, with 12 bases in between. CDR3 DNA sequence: TGTGCCAGCAGCCGGGGGAGGGGAAACTATGGCTACACCTTC. The encoded protein is CASSRGRGNYGYTF.

CDR3 residues: CASSFQGSNTGELFF. In DNA form, the CDR3 reads TGCGCCAGCAGCTTCCAGGGGTCGAACACCGGGGAGCTGTTTTTT. The rearrangement links TRBV5-1 to TRBJ2-2; a possible D gene is TRBD1 (6 bases). Germline CDR1 reads SGHRS; CDR2 reads YFSETQ. This CDR3 contains 15 residues. Trimming stripped 2 bases from V and 0 bases from J, with 8 bases between.

This clone was detected only once. The CDR3 sequence is CASSSGSGGFYNEQFF. In DNA form, the CDR3 reads TGTGCCAGCAGCTCGGGGAGCGGGGGGTTCTACAATGAGCAGTTCTTC. The genes are TRBV11-3 and TRBJ2-1; 9 bases are shared with TRBD2. Looked up from germline, CDR1 is SGHNT and CDR2 is YENEEA. The CDR3 runs to 16 residues. With V trimmed by 4 bases and J by 3 bases, 7 bases remained unmatched.

The CDR3 loop reads CASSKQGAVNTEAFF. The CDR3 nucleotides are TGTGCCAGCAGTAAACAGGGAGCCGTGAACACTGAAGCTTTCTTT. This chain links TRBV9 with TRBJ1-1; D is possibly TRBD1 (6 bases). Trimming pared 5 bases from V and 0 bases from J, leaving 14 bases between. The CDR3 length is 15 residues. Germline V lookup: CDR1 SGDLS, CDR2 YYNGEE.

The chain combines TRBV18 with TRBJ2-2; no clear D gene. The V and J ends lost 5 bases and 0 bases respectively, with 7 bases between them. Germline V CDR1 and CDR2: KGHSH, LQKENI. This CDR3 region has 14 residues. The CDR3: CASSLGANTGELFF. The CDR3 nucleotides read TGTGCCAGCTCATTAGGAGCGAACACCGGGGAGCTGTTTTTT.

This chain uses TRBV7-3 with TRBJ1-2; D not resolved. The germline CDR1 and CDR2 sequences are SGHTA and FQGTGA. The CDR3 is 13 residues long. V lost 4 bases to trimming and J lost 3 bases, with 9 bases between them. The DNA of the CDR3 is TGTGCCAGCAGCTCGGGATCGGACTATGGCTACACCTTC. This encodes CASSSGSDYGYTF.

This clone was observed a handful of times. The gene calls are TRBV7-8 and TRBJ1-5; maybe TRBD1 (6 bases). The CDR3 spans 14 residues. CDR1 SGHVS and CDR2 FQNEAQ come from the germline V gene. V was cut by 5 bases and J by 1 base, with 9 bases left in between. The DNA for the CDR3 is TGTGCCAGCAGCCCACAGGGAAGCAATCAGCCCCAGCATTTT. Its protein is CASSPQGSNQPQHF.

The chain combines TRBV7-3 with TRBJ1-1; a possible D gene is TRBD1 (6 bases). V was clipped by 4 bases and J by 4 bases, with 16 bases between them. The CDR3 sequence is 15 residues long. CDR1 and CDR2 (germline): SGHTA, FQGTGA. In nucleotides, the CDR3 is TGTGCCAGCAGCTCCCCGGACAGCGGCCCCACTGAAGCTTTCTTT. Translating gives CASSSPDSGPTEAFF.